This TCR beta chain was recorded in a study of blood T cells in healthy people across ages. Findings of the study overall: Samples with more naive T cells showed higher observed beta diversity.

Worth noting for this clonotype: Its antigen remains unidentified.

Germline CDR1 is SGHTA and CDR2 is FQGNSA. V was trimmed by 0 bases and J by 7 bases, leaving 10 bases between them. This CDR3 is built from 14 residues. A second 7 to 11 cycle PCR used barcoded and J-beta primers. A template-switch adaptor with 12 random nucleotides tagged each cDNA molecule. One entry per CDR3 protein, called by TCRdb with MiXCR from the 5' RACE reads. The repertoire has 600,000 to 800,000 distinct CDR3 sequences, over 40% of them found once; the top ten carry roughly 14%. The rearrangement links TRBV7-2 to TRBJ2-1, with D possibly matching TRBD1 (6 bases). The receptor was derived from a woman of 80 years or more in good health. The material sequenced was blood. The CDR3 protein is CASSLAGATNEQFF. CDR3 coding DNA: TGTGCCAGCAGCTTAGCGGGGGCTACAAATGAGCAGTTCTTC.